The 32 T cell receptor beta chains listed next were all sequenced from one sample in a study of T cells in Graves' hyperthyroidism and ophthalmopathy. The investigators amplified TCR beta CDR3 regions from RNA transcripts. HTBI primers were the set used in a first-round RT-PCR of the TCR CDR3. TCRdb redid the calling of the multiplex PCR reads with MiXCR, one entry per CDR3 protein. The sample includes around 290,000 distinct CDR3 sequences, 10% to 15% seen only once; the top ten take roughly 7.5%. The sample consisted of blood. These receptor sequences come from a young woman with Graves' hyperthyroidism that later progressed to Graves' ophthalmopathy.

Comment on this clonotype: One end of the junction fails to match germline, which may point to a read error. CDR3 loop: CSAAGGAGYGYAF. CDR3 sequence (DNA): TGCAGTGCTGCAGGGGGCGCAGGCTATGGCTACGCCTTC. V and J are TRBV20-1 and TRBJ1-2; 8 bases map to TRBD1. Germline values: CDR1 DFQATT, CDR2 SNEGSKA (reference sequence). The CDR3 is made up of 13 amino acids.

This clonotype was recorded at least ten times. This chain links TRBV2 with TRBJ2-3; the match to TRBD1 covers 7 bases. V was clipped by 5 bases and J by 3 bases; unmatched bases: 8. The CDR3 has 15 residues. Germline V lookup: CDR1 SNHLY, CDR2 FYNNEI. The chain's CDR3 is CASSRAGTVTDTQYF. CDR3 DNA: TGTGCCAGCAGTCGCGCCGGGACAGTAACAGATACGCAGTATTTT.

The sample holds many counts of this clonotype. The V and J genes are TRBV28 and TRBJ2-5, with D tentatively TRBD1 (5 bases). The CDR3 loop spans 16 amino acids. Deletions cut 4 bases from V and 4 bases from J, with 19 bases between. CDR1 is MDHEN, CDR2 SYDVKM, per germline. The CDR3 region has the DNA TGTGCCAGCAGTTCCTACCGGGCAGGGATGGGAGAGACCCAGTACTTC. It translates to CASSSYRAGMGETQYF.

This clonotype has ten or more counts. V gene TRBV7-9 combines with J gene TRBJ2-2; 12 nucleotides align to TRBD2. V shed 5 bases, J shed 3 bases, and the junction held 4 bases outside the gene matches. This CDR3 has 16 residues. Looked up from germline, CDR1 is SEHNR and CDR2 is FQNEAQ (reference sequence). CDR3 protein: CASSTRLAGDTGELFF. For the CDR3, the DNA is TGTGCCAGCAGCACTCGACTAGCGGGAGACACCGGGGAGCTGTTTTTT.

On this clonotype itself: A much larger clone differs by one base, so this may be a read error. This CDR3 reads CASTRGLAEDNEQFF. The CDR3 DNA is TGTGCCAGCACCAGGGGACTAGCGGAGGACAATGAGCAGTTCTTC. The chain recombines TRBV2 with TRBJ2-1; 11 nucleotides align to TRBD2. Germline V gene lookup returns CDR1 SNHLY and CDR2 FYNNEI. CDR3 length: 15 residues. V shed 7 bases and J 5 bases; nucleotides not matched to a gene: 7.

For this clonotype: This clone may be a read error of a much larger clone one base away. The genes are TRBV9 and TRBJ2-5, with 8 bases matching TRBD1. CDR1 is SGDLS, CDR2 YYNGEE, per germline. CDR3 length equals 14 residues. Here the CDR3 DNA reads TGTGCCAGCAGCGTAACAGGGGGGCAAGAGAGCCAGTACTTC. Protein: CASSVTGGQESQYF.

The chain has TRBV5-1 and TRBJ2-5, with D maybe TRBD2 (6 bases). The CDR3 loop spans 13 amino acids. Germline values: CDR1 SGHRS, CDR2 YFSETQ. V was trimmed by 4 bases and J by 4 bases, leaving 11 bases between them. The CDR3 protein is CASSPGLSETQYF. The CDR3 nucleotides read TGCGCCAGCAGCCCGGGACTGTCAGAGACCCAGTACTTC.

This clonotype came up a few times. The V gene is TRBV5-1, the J gene TRBJ1-1; tentative D call: TRBD1 (6 bases). Per the germline V gene, CDR1 is SGHRS and CDR2 is YFSETQ. V shed 4 bases and J shed 7 bases, with 11 bases lying between them. This CDR3 spans 12 amino acids. The CDR3 is CASSTTGSEAFF. CDR3 in DNA: TGCGCCAGCAGCACTACAGGGAGTGAAGCTTTCTTT. Variable domain in full (rest from reference TRBV5-1 and TRBJ1-1): KAGVTQTPRYLIKTRGQQVTLSCSPISGHRSVSWYQQTPGQGLQFLFEYFSETQRNKGNFPGRFSGRQFSNSRSEMNVSTLELGDSALYLCASSTTGSEAFFGQGTRLTVV.

In this sample, this clonotype turned up many times. This chain connects TRBV15 to TRBJ2-3; D remains ambiguous. Trimming took off 5 bases at V and 4 bases at J, with 19 bases between the two ends. Looked up from germline, CDR1 is LNHNV and CDR2 is YYDKDF (reference sequence). The CDR3 has 16 residues. The CDR3 spells CATSQTTGFLADTQYF. The CDR3 DNA follows: TGTGCCACCAGCCAGACAACGGGTTTTCTGGCAGATACGCAGTATTTT.

The sample holds a few counts of this clonotype. Since a much larger clone is just one base distant, this may be a read error. The gene calls are TRBV6-5 and TRBJ2-7; 8 bases line up with TRBD2. J lost 8 bases, V lost 8 bases, and 20 bases had no gene match. Germline lookup yields CDR1 MNHEY and CDR2 SVGAGI. This CDR3 region has 16 residues. This CDR3 is CASVPHSSGSRYKQYF. The DNA for the CDR3 is TGTGCCAGCGTTCCCCACTCTAGCGGGTCACGTTACAAGCAGTACTTC.

This clonotype has ten or more counts. The rearrangement links TRBV2 to TRBJ2-7; TRBD2 agrees at 11 bases. Trimming at V came to 7 bases and at J to 3 bases, leaving 2 bases not matched to a gene. The CDR3 is 13 amino acids. Germline V gives CDR1 SNHLY, CDR2 FYNNEI. The CDR3 reads CASTGTSGYEQYF. The CDR3 DNA reads as TGTGCCAGCACGGGGACTAGCGGCTACGAGCAGTACTTC.

This clonotype was recorded many times. The rearrangement links TRBV7-2 to TRBJ1-6; TRBD1 aligns across 8 bases. The CDR3 has 16 residues. The V segment lost 7 bases and the J segment 6 bases; nucleotides outside the gene matches: 11. Germline V gene sequence: CDR1 SGHTA, CDR2 FQGNSA. DNA of the CDR3: TGTGCCAGCACCCCCACCGGGACAGGCCTTAATTCACCCCTCCACTTT. Translating it yields CASTPTGTGLNSPLHF. Using reference TRBV7-2 and TRBJ1-6 for the parts outside the CDR3, the full variable domain is GAGVSQSPSNKVTEKGKDVELRCDPISGHTALYWYRQSLGQGLEFLIYFQGNSAPDKSGLPSDRFSAERTGGSVSTLTIQRTQQEDSAVYLCASTPTGTGLNSPLHFGNGTRLTVT.

The V call is TRBV19, the J call TRBJ2-1; 9 bases are a match to TRBD2. Germline CDR1 and CDR2: LNHDA and SQIVND (reference sequence). This CDR3 region has 14 residues. V shed 3 bases and J 6 bases; nucleotides not matched to a gene: 3. In DNA, the CDR3 is TGTGCCAGTAGTATGCTAGCGGGACCCAATGAGCAGTTCTTC. Translation gives CASSMLAGPNEQFF. The full variable domain, in which reference TRBV19 and TRBJ2-1 provide the parts outside the CDR3, is DGGITQSPKYLFRKEGQNVTLSCEQNLNHDAMYWYRQDPGQGLRLIYYSQIVNDFQKGDIAEGYSVSREKKESFPLTVTSAQKNPTAFYLCASSMLAGPNEQFFGPGTRLTVL.

This clonotype has at least ten counts. This rearrangement joins TRBV3-1 to TRBJ1-6; TRBD1 agrees at 8 bases. The CDR3 is made up of 16 amino acids. CDR1 LGHDT and CDR2 YNNKEL come from the germline V gene (reference sequence). The J segment lost 7 bases and the V segment lost 1 base, leaving 6 bases of the junction unmatched. CDR3 DNA sequence: TGTGCCAGCAGCCAAGGGACAGGGATGGGCAATTCACCCCTCCACTTT. This gives the protein CASSQGTGMGNSPLHF.

This clonotype was found a few times. The chain uses TRBV18 and TRBJ2-3; 10 positions agree with TRBD1. Germline V gives CDR1 KGHSH, CDR2 LQKENI. Trimming removed 3 bases from V and 4 bases from J; junction bases left unmatched: 7. This CDR3 comprises 16 residues. The CDR3 nucleotides read TGTGCCAGCTCACCTCCGGGACAGGGGAGAGCAGATACGCAGTATTTT. Translating it yields CASSPPGQGRADTQYF.

This clonotype was counted ten times or more. The CDR3: CASSLKWNTEAFF. In nucleotides, the CDR3 is TGTGCCAGCAGTTTAAAGTGGAACACTGAAGCTTTCTTT. The chain has TRBV7-9 and TRBJ1-1; no clear D. The CDR3 is made up of 13 amino acids. V was trimmed by 6 bases and J by 1 base, leaving 9 bases between them. The germline V gene has CDR1 SEHNR and CDR2 FQNEAQ (reference sequence).

This clonotype was seen many times. The J gene is TRBJ2-2, the V gene TRBV4-1, with D maybe TRBD1 (6 bases). In germline, CDR1 is MGHRA, CDR2 YSYEKL. Trimming removed 0 bases from V and 1 base from J, with 9 bases in between. CDR3 size: 16 residues. The CDR3 DNA follows: TGCGCCAGCAGCCAAGACGGCAGGGGGAACACCGGGGAGCTGTTTTTT. Its translation is CASSQDGRGNTGELFF.

This clonotype was seen ten or more times. This chain links TRBV27 with TRBJ1-5, with D perhaps TRBD1 (5 bases). The CDR3 sequence is 15 residues long. Trimming took 9 bases from V and 6 from J, leaving 21 bases between them. Germline-derived CDR1 and CDR2 are MNHEY and SMNVEV (reference sequence). The CDR3 spells CASSPLGAQGQPQHF. The CDR3 nucleotides read TGTGCCAGTAGCCCCCTAGGGGCGCAGGGTCAGCCCCAGCATTTT.

The table lists this clonotype with many counts. V gene TRBV20-1 combines with J gene TRBJ2-7; a possible D gene is TRBD1 (6 bases). The V and J ends lost 0 bases and 4 bases respectively, with 10 bases between them. From germline, CDR1 is DFQATT and CDR2 SNEGSKA (reference sequence). CDR3 size: 13 residues. The CDR3, as DNA: TGCAGTGCTAGAGATCACAGGGAATACGAGCAGTACTTC. It is translated as CSARDHREYEQYF.

This clonotype appeared many times. The chain uses TRBV7-2 and TRBJ2-5, with unresolved D. Per the germline V gene, CDR1 is SGHTA and CDR2 is FQGNSA. The CDR3 sequence is 13 residues long. The germline V and J ends were trimmed by 1 base and 1 base, with 4 bases remaining between them. The CDR3, as DNA: TGTGCCAGCAGCTTAGTTTCCCAAGAGACCCAGTACTTC. It encodes CASSLVSQETQYF.

In its sample, this clonotype was seen many times. V and J are TRBV6-1 and TRBJ1-1; D might be TRBD1 (5 bases). Germline CDR1 is MNHNS and CDR2 is SASEGT. This CDR3 spans 14 amino acids. Trimming removed 5 bases at V and 5 bases at J, with 15 bases between. The chain's CDR3 is CASSYSDRTTEAFF. CDR3 nucleotides: TGTGCCAGCAGTTACAGCGACAGAACTACTGAAGCTTTCTTT.

In this sample, this clonotype turned up many times. The rearrangement joins TRBV7-9 to TRBJ1-1, with TRBD1 as a possible D gene (5 bases). Trimming removed 6 bases at V and 3 bases at J, with 20 bases between. There are 16 residues in the CDR3. From germline, CDR1 is SEHNR and CDR2 FQNEAQ (reference sequence). The CDR3 loop is CASRRQSGEGDTEAFF. CDR3 sequence (DNA): TGTGCCAGCAGAAGACAGTCTGGGGAAGGGGACACTGAAGCTTTCTTT.

This clonotype was seen ten or more times. The chain has TRBV20-1 and TRBJ1-2, with D possibly being TRBD1 (5 bases). Per the germline V gene, CDR1 is DFQATT and CDR2 is SNEGSKA (reference sequence). The CDR3 is 13 amino acids. Trimming pared 5 bases from V and 3 bases from J, leaving 13 bases between. CDR3 in amino acids: CSAEGKVDYGYTF. The CDR3 bases are TGCAGTGCTGAGGGGAAAGTCGACTATGGCTACACCTTC.

This clonotype was observed many times. The rearrangement uses TRBV9 and TRBJ2-3; TRBD1 might be the D (6 bases). V lost 3 bases, J lost 1 base, and 12 bases lay in between. Germline CDR1 SGDLS, CDR2 YYNGEE. The CDR3 is 15 residues long. CDR3 bases: TGTGCCAGCAGCGACGGGACAAGGCGCACAGATACGCAGTATTTT. Translating it yields CASSDGTRRTDTQYF.

This clonotype was counted ten times or more. The V and J genes are TRBV4-3 and TRBJ2-7; TRBD2 might be the D (6 bases). This CDR3 has 13 residues. V lost 0 bases and J 6 bases, leaving 9 bases between the germline ends. Germline V gene data show CDR1 as LGHNA and CDR2 as YSLEER. The CDR3 DNA follows: TGCGCCAGCAGCCAAGAACCCGGGGGCGAGCAGTACTTC. Encoded protein: CASSQEPGGEQYF.

This clonotype was found many times. The V call is TRBV29-1, the J call TRBJ2-3, with 9 bases lining up with TRBD2. The length of the CDR3 is 16 residues. Germline CDR1 and CDR2: SQVTM and ANQGSEA. The ends lost 0 bases at V and 5 bases at J; junction bases unmatched: 9. The CDR3 reads CSVEDSAGGLRDTQYF. Written as DNA, the CDR3 is TGCAGCGTTGAAGATTCGGCGGGAGGGCTCAGAGATACGCAGTATTTT.

This chain links TRBV4-2 with TRBJ2-5, with 14 bases that match TRBD2. Near its end, the DNA agrees better with TRBJ2-1, so the J call may be wrong. The CDR3 loop spans 17 amino acids. The germline V gene encodes CDR1 LGHNA and CDR2 YNFKEQ. The CDR3 region is CASSERGLAGAGETQFF. The CDR3 DNA is TGTGCCAGCAGCGAACGGGGACTAGCGGGAGCCGGCGAGACCCAGTTCTTC.

This clonotype showed up many times. The rearrangement joins TRBV6-2 or TRBV6-3 to TRBJ2-2, with 8 bases identical to TRBD2. The CDR3 loop spans 16 amino acids. Germline V gives CDR1 MNHEY, CDR2 SVGEGT. Trimming took 8 bases from V and 2 from J; bases not matched to a gene: 10. In nucleotides, the CDR3 is TGTGCCAGCCGCCGACTAGCGTCCACCAACACCGGGGAGCTGTTTTTT. Protein product: CASRRLASTNTGELFF.

The chain uses TRBV4-1 and TRBJ2-3, with TRBD2 as a possible D gene (6 bases). The V gene's germline CDR1 is MGHRA and CDR2 YSYEKL. The V end lost 0 bases, the J end lost 4 bases, and 8 bases lay between the germline ends. This CDR3 spans 14 amino acids. The CDR3 coding sequence is TGCGCCAGCAGCCAAGATCGGGAGCCAGATACGCAGTATTTT. Translating it yields CASSQDREPDTQYF.

There are many counts of this clonotype. The chain employs TRBV28 and TRBJ1-1; possible D gene TRBD1, 5 bases. Germline assignment: CDR1 MDHEN and CDR2 SYDVKM. This CDR3 is built from 17 residues. V was trimmed by 5 bases and J by 1 base, leaving 20 bases between them. The CDR3 DNA follows: TGTGCCAGCAGTATCCAATGGGGACGTCTGGGGAACACTGAAGCTTTCTTT. Amino acid sequence: CASSIQWGRLGNTEAFF.

This clonotype was found many times. The chain is built from TRBV6-1 and TRBJ1-2; 8 nucleotides agree with TRBD1. Germline CDR1 and CDR2: MNHNS and SASEGT. The CDR3 consists of 13 residues. V trimming: 6 bases; J trimming: 7 bases; junction bases outside the gene matches: 7. DNA for the CDR3: TGTGCCAGCAGATCATCGGACAGGGTTGGCTACACCTTC. It is translated as CASRSSDRVGYTF.

This chain uses TRBV25-1 with TRBJ1-2, with 10 bases matching TRBD1. Germline loops: CDR1 MGHDK, CDR2 SYGVNS. The CDR3 is 13 residues long. V lost 6 bases to trimming and J lost 7 bases; unmatched junction nucleotides: 5. The DNA for the CDR3 is TGTGCCAGCAGAGGACAGGGGGGGATTGGCTACACCTTC. Translated: CASRGQGGIGYTF.